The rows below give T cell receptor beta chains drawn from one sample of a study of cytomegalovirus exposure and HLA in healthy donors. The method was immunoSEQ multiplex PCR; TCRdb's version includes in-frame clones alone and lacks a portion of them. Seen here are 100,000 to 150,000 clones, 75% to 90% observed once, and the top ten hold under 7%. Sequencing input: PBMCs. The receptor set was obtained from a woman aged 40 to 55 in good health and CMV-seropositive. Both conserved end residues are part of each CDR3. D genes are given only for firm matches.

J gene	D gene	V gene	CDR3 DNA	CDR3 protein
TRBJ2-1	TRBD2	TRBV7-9	TGTGCCAGCAGCTTCGGGGGGGCTGGGGAGCAGTTCTTC	CASSFGGAGEQFF
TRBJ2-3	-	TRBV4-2	TGTGCCAGCAGCCACGGACAAGACACAGATACGCAGTATTTT	CASSHGQDTDTQYF
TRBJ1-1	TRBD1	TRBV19	TGTGCCAGTAGTATAGCGGGACAGTCCTACAGTGAAGCTTTCTTT	CASSIAGQSYSEAFF
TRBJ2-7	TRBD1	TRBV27	TGTGCCAGCAGTAAGCGACAGGGGCTACCCTACGAGCAGTACTTC	CASSKRQGLPYEQYF
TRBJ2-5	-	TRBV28	TGTGCCAGCACCAGGAATGGGGGGAACTCGGAGCAGTACTTC	CASTRNGGNSEQYF
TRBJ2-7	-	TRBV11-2	TGTGCCAGCAGCTTAATACCGACAAGGAGGGACGAGCAGTACTTC	CASSLIPTRRDEQYF
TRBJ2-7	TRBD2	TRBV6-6	TGTGCCAGCAGGGTTCAGCGGGAGGGGGGGGAGCAGTACTTC	CASRVQREGGEQYF
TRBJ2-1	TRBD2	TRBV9	TGTGCCAGCAGCGTGGGGACTAGCGGGTCCTACAATGAGCAGTTCTTC	CASSVGTSGSYNEQFF
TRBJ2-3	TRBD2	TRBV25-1	TGTGCCAGCAGTGGGACTAGCGGAAGCACAGATACGCAGTATTTT	CASSGTSGSTDTQYF
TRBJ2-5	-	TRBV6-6	TGTGCCAGCAGTTACTCGACTAGTGAGGGAGGGACCCAGTACTTC	CASSYSTSEGGTQYF
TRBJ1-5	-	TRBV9	TGTGCCAGCAGTCCCGACAGCGTTAGCAATCAGCCCCAGCATTTT	CASSPDSVSNQPQHF